The clone carrying this TCR beta chain occurred once. The study drew participants aged about 18 to 89 years from roughly 25 US areas. Symptom resolution, clearance, or two negative PCRs marked the recovered donors of Cohort 3. The data derive from a study of blood T cell repertoires in COVID-19. Study-level background: The cDNA or gDNA used as material had been derived from T cells, B-cell-depleted T cells, or PBMCs.

This CDR3 is built from 13 residues. Trimming took 6 bases from V and 3 from J, leaving 8 bases between them. In germline, CDR1 is MRHNA, CDR2 SNTAGT. Authors' processing steps: Estimation of nucleated cell counts relied on the amplification of reference gene primers. Sequenced by immunoSEQ multiplex PCR; TCRdb stores in-frame clones only, minus some. The V and J calls and clone size are taken from that table; D and trimming were inferred from the DNA. Here the sample spans some 230,000 clones, 70% to 85% being singletons. This sequence joins TRBV6-4 and TRBJ2-2, with D unclear. This TCR derives from a man in his forties who had recovered from COVID-19. Sequencing was performed on PBMCs or T cells enriched from blood (not recorded which). The CDR3 DNA sequence: TGTGCCAGCAGGGCTAGTTACACCGGGGAGCTGTTTTTT. Translated: CASRASYTGELFF.